These 12 T cell receptor beta chains originate from one sample sequenced in a study of T cell responses to AZD1222 COVID-19 vaccine. Using immunoSEQ multiplex PCR, the repertoire was profiled, and TCRdb retains in-frame clones only, with some absent. The sample has around 130,000 clones, around nine tenths seen once; the top ten hold roughly 3%. The sample was peripheral blood, taken on day 0 of AZD1222 vaccination. The source of these receptors is an adult in good health.

The gene calls are TRBV5-8 and TRBJ2-7, with 13 bases that match TRBD2. V was clipped by 4 bases and J by 3 bases; unmatched bases: 13. Germline values: CDR1 SGHTS, CDR2 YDEGEE. This CDR3 has 18 amino acids. The DNA of the CDR3 is TGTGCCAGCAGCCCGGTTTTAACTAGCGGGAGGGCCATCTACGAGCAGTACTTC. This codes for CASSPVLTSGRAIYEQYF.

The gene calls are TRBV9 and TRBJ2-7; possible D gene TRBD2, 6 bases. Germline V gene sequence: CDR1 SGDLS, CDR2 YYNGEE. This CDR3 spans 14 amino acids. V was clipped by 3 bases and J by 2 bases, with 12 bases between them. The CDR3 spells CASSAGVYPYEQYF. Here the CDR3 DNA reads TGTGCCAGCAGCGCGGGGGTCTATCCCTACGAGCAGTACTTC.

This chain links TRBV4-2 with TRBJ1-2; no definite D call. Germline CDR1 is LGHNA and CDR2 is YNFKEQ. V was cut by 0 bases and J by 7 bases, with 9 bases left in between. The CDR3 runs to 13 residues. The CDR3 protein is CASSQDNTGGYTF. In nucleotides, the CDR3 is TGTGCCAGCAGCCAAGATAACACCGGTGGCTACACCTTC.

The V gene is TRBV5-1, the J gene TRBJ2-3; 13 bases align to TRBD2. This CDR3 comprises 16 residues. Germline CDR1 is SGHRS and CDR2 is YFSETQ. The J segment lost 2 bases and the V segment lost 3 bases, leaving 3 bases of the junction unmatched. In DNA, the CDR3 is TGCGCCAGCAGCTGGGGGACTAGCGGGGTCACAGATACGCAGTATTTT. Protein product: CASSWGTSGVTDTQYF.

This rearrangement joins TRBV7-2 to TRBJ1-5; perhaps TRBD1 as D (6 bases). The CDR3 is 13 amino acids. Germline lookup yields CDR1 SGHTA and CDR2 FQGNSA. V lost 4 bases, J lost 9 bases, and 13 bases lay in between. This CDR3 reads CASSSQGWAPQHF. Here the CDR3 DNA reads TGTGCCAGCAGCTCACAGGGTTGGGCGCCCCAGCATTTT.

V gene TRBV5-6 combines with J gene TRBJ2-3; tentatively, D is TRBD1 or TRBD2 (5 bases each). V was cut by 7 bases and J by 3 bases, with 15 bases left in between. Germline-derived CDR1 and CDR2 are SGHDT and YYEEEE. The CDR3 covers 14 residues. CDR3: CASREGWGTDTQYF. CDR3 coding DNA: TGTGCCAGCCGAGAAGGGTGGGGGACAGATACGCAGTATTTT.

The chain has TRBV14 and TRBJ2-1; 12 bases map to TRBD2. J was trimmed by 8 bases and V by 2 bases; bases with no gene match: 4. In germline, CDR1 is SGHDN, CDR2 FVKESK. The CDR3 is 15 residues long. CDR3 nucleotides: TGTGCCAGCAGCCAACTAGCGGGAGGGAGGTATGAGCAGTTCTTC. Translation: CASSQLAGGRYEQFF.

DNA for the CDR3: TGTGCCAGCAGCTTAGGCGGCGGGGATAGCAATCAGCCCCAGCATTTT. It is translated as CASSLGGGDSNQPQHF. V and J are TRBV13 and TRBJ1-5; D gene uncertain. The CDR3 consists of 16 residues. The V end lost 0 bases, the J end lost 0 bases, and 9 bases lay between the germline ends. Per germline, CDR1 PRHDT and CDR2 FYEKMQ (reference sequence).

The rearrangement links TRBV19 to TRBJ1-1, with 9 bases that match TRBD1. With V trimmed by 5 bases and J by 9 bases, 7 bases remained unmatched. Germline loops: CDR1 LNHDA, CDR2 SQIVND (reference sequence). This CDR3 spans 13 amino acids. This chain's CDR3 is CASSVRDREKAFF. The CDR3 bases are TGTGCCAGTAGTGTCCGGGACAGGGAGAAAGCTTTCTTT.

With respect to this clone: One end of the junction does not line up with germline, which may come from a read error. The chain employs TRBV2 and TRBJ2-1, with D unclear. The CDR3 runs 14 residues. Per germline, CDR1 SNHLY and CDR2 FYNNEI. This CDR3 is CASSEIALYNEQFF. The CDR3 coding sequence is TGTGCCAGTAGTGAAATAGCCTTATACAATGAGCAGTTCTTC.

V is TRBV5-6 and J is TRBJ2-3; no definite D call. V was cut by 4 bases and J by 4 bases, with 13 bases left in between. Germline V gives CDR1 SGHDT, CDR2 YYEEEE. This CDR3 has 14 amino acids. The CDR3 sequence is CASSPRWSADTQYF. The CDR3 nucleotides are TGTGCCAGCAGCCCACGATGGAGCGCAGATACGCAGTATTTT.

CDR3 sequence reads: CASSSSGGSYNEQFF. CDR3 sequence (DNA): TGTGCCAGCAGTTCCAGCGGGGGGTCCTACAATGAGCAGTTCTTC. The chain carries TRBV2 and TRBJ2-1, with 9 bases that match TRBD2. Germline loops: CDR1 SNHLY, CDR2 FYNNEI. CDR3 length: 15 residues. After removal of 5 bases from V and 1 base from J, the junction contained 3 bases not matched to a gene.